This is a list of T cell receptor beta chains from one sample in a study of control samples from healthy donors and cancer patients. The assay was immunoSEQ multiplex PCR, and TCRdb's table has in-frame clones only and misses some. The sample lists some 120,000 clones; around 92% were seen once. Sequenced: PBMCs. The receptors come from an elderly man with head and neck cancer. Each CDR3 is given with its conserved first and last residue.

V gene	J gene	CDR3 protein
TRBV5-1	TRBJ2-7	CASSPGLAGSSYEQYF
TRBV6-5	TRBJ2-1	CASRPRLAGLNEQFF
TRBV10-3	TRBJ1-3	CATVSSGNTIYF
TRBV10-1	TRBJ2-4	CASSDQGTKNIQYF
TRBV6-5	TRBJ1-6	CASSLDRADSPLHF
TRBV14	TRBJ2-3	CASRPLLRDTSTDTQYF
TRBV18	TRBJ2-1	CASSPGTSGNHEQFF
TRBV12-3/TRBV12-4	TRBJ1-2	CASRGTFGYTF
TRBV19	TRBJ1-2	CASSMGDWSYTF
TRBV5-6	TRBJ2-5	CASSLDSGSGLGETQYF
TRBV6-5	TRBJ2-1	CASRPPGGVEQFF
TRBV7-8	TRBJ1-2	CASSLTGTEYGYTF
TRBV6-5	TRBJ1-2	CASSYQATRRNYGYTF
TRBV3-1/TRBV3-2	TRBJ2-2	CASSRPRAPASNTGELFF
TRBV27	TRBJ2-2	CASSLVTGELFF
TRBV12-3/TRBV12-4	TRBJ2-7	CASSFHLPLQYF
TRBV12-3/TRBV12-4	TRBJ1-1	CASCPSPNTEAFF
TRBV4-2	TRBJ1-2	CASSWGPTGTAQPDYGYTF
TRBV19	TRBJ1-6	CASSNGVPYNSPLHF
TRBV23-1	TRBJ1-1	CASSPLVGGRCTEAFF
TRBV5-4	TRBJ1-2	CASSLGTAYGYTF
TRBV7-6	TRBJ2-3	CASNPYPTGLARTDTQYF
TRBV5-1	TRBJ1-1	CASSITRGLRDTEAFF
TRBV7-2	TRBJ2-2	CASSLDGGGTGELFF
TRBV7-2	TRBJ2-2	CASSLESRWGGELFF
TRBV14	TRBJ2-4	CASSQDRLIQYF
TRBV6-5	TRBJ1-6	CASSYDRQLLHF
TRBV7-2	TRBJ2-1	CASSITGPGNEQFF
TRBV29-1	TRBJ1-5	CSVADGVLGNQPQHF
TRBV19	TRBJ1-5	CASLPITASNQPQHF
TRBV6-5	TRBJ1-1	CASSSPGTEAFF
TRBV18	TRBJ1-6	CASSRDREASPLHF
TRBV6-2/TRBV6-3	TRBJ2-4	CASSYGGQGLAKNIQYF
TRBV7-9	TRBJ1-2	CASSPPPNYGYTF
TRBV5-8	TRBJ1-3	CASSWPGFSGNTIYF
TRBV6-5	TRBJ1-4	CASSYRQVSNEKLFF
TRBV5-1	TRBJ2-6	CASSLRLAGANVLTF
TRBV29-1	TRBJ1-4	CSVEGTGREKLFF
TRBV6-1	TRBJ2-1	CASSEGSRWNEQFF
TRBV4-1	TRBJ2-7	CASSQGITSGGLSYEQYF
TRBV15	TRBJ1-1	CVPAGRDTEAFF
TRBV6-5	TRBJ1-4	CASSSPARDRDKLFF
TRBV6-5	TRBJ1-6	CASSYYDRGVNSPLHF
TRBV11-2	TRBJ2-7	CASSDGLAVPSYEQYF
TRBV30	TRBJ2-7	CAWRGEVGAVEQYF
TRBV5-1	TRBJ2-1	CASSLLSDSYYNEQFF
TRBV5-4	TRBJ2-1	CASSLRGRPGGDEQFF
TRBV10-1	TRBJ1-1	CASSEERTTEAFF
TRBV7-9	TRBJ2-5	CASSPRQPQGTQYF
TRBV2	TRBJ1-2	CASSVYNYGYTF
TRBV27	TRBJ1-1	CASRLRGGSMGTEAFF
TRBV19	TRBJ2-3	CASSIEGLAGGTDTQYF
TRBV6-2/TRBV6-3	TRBJ1-2	CASSRHPQGAYYGYTF
TRBV25-1	TRBJ1-3	CASTATGINTIYF
TRBV21-1	TRBJ2-7	CASSKLTGPQIYEQYF
TRBV7-8	TRBJ2-2	CASSFEPGQGNTGELFF
TRBV19	TRBJ2-7	CASSMGTGIVEQYF